This TCR beta chain was found in a study of CD8 T cells in Susac syndrome (dated by TCRdb to between 2018 and 2020). Regarding the study in general: Whether CD8+ T cell activation and differentiation in Susac syndrome was antigen driven was tested using repertoire sequencing. The study compared CD8+ T cell repertoire clonality among approximately twelve healthy donors, 14 Susac syndrome patients and roughly 15 multiple sclerosis patients. Results and caveats for the whole study, not just this receptor: The number of individuals in the TCR sequencing and HLA analysis was acknowledged as relatively small.

The germline V gene (reference sequence) supplies CDR1 MNHEY and CDR2 SMNVEV. The CDR3 numbers 14 residues from cysteine through phenylalanine. Only the CDR3 DNA stays, 42 bases, in frame from base 1. This clonotype has more than one count but fewer than ten. What antigen it recognizes has not been identified. The junction does not match germline at one end; this may be a read error. High-throughput TCR beta sequencing profiled peripheral blood CD8+ and CD4+ T cells from healthy donors, Susac syndrome patients and multiple sclerosis patients. The multiple sclerosis controls were treatment-naive patients who had stable or active relapsing-remitting disease and met the revised McDonald criteria. Bulk CD8+ and CD4+ T cells were purified by magnetic negative isolation, while CD8+ TEMRA cells were enriched using FACS. Blood was drawn into EDTA tubes, processed within 24 hours, and PBMCs were isolated by density gradient centrifugation. PBMCs intended for TCR sequencing were cryopreserved in liquid nitrogen and were subsequently thawed in a 37 degrees C water bath. The sorted or isolated CD4+, CD8+ and CD8+ TEMRA cells reached a purity of at least 90%.

RNA was extracted using the RNeasy kit, and roughly 0.45 to 1 microgram was reverse transcribed with random hexamers. TCR beta CDR3 regions were amplified with the immunoSEQ multiplex PCR assay covering 54 Vbeta and 13 Jbeta segments. PCR amplification bias was corrected using a synthetic template baseline for primer optimization and computational correction. The source study handled its data this way. Reads were annotated to V, D and J genes according to IMGT and were analyzed with immunoSEQ Analyzer, with only productive sequences retained. Clonality was calculated as one minus the Shannon entropy normalized by log2 of the number of productive unique sequences. For each patient and control, public and private clones were evaluated among the 100 most prevalent clones. Clones were defined as Susac-specific when absent from the healthy and MS cohorts, from fewer than 1,300 published viral clones and from other ImmuneACCESS disease sequences. Using fastp trimming at Q25 and MiXCR clonotype assembly, TCRdb reanalyzed the public sequencing data and kept in-frame beta chains. Records with the same CDR3 protein are collapsed into one entry carrying the most frequent genes and DNA. The V and J calls, along with clone size, are taken from TCRdb and not from the paper's own processing. This sample gives 250,000 to 300,000 distinct CDR3 sequences in total; approximately 85% of them show up just once. The biggest ten clones account for roughly 0.21% of the sample.

Sequencing used CD8+ T cells from PBMCs. The origin of this receptor is a human donor with multiple sclerosis. This chain joins TRBV27 to TRBJ2-7; a tentative D match to TRBD1 spans 5 bases. The CDR3 amino acid sequence is: CASSFQDNSYEQYF. Here is the DNA: TGTGCCAGCAGTTTCCAGGACAACTCCTACGAGCAGTATTTC.